This passage covers 17 T cell receptor beta chains from one sample sequenced in a study of cytomegalovirus exposure and HLA in healthy donors. In the PCR, 60 Vbeta and 13 Jbeta primers were used. TCRdb keeps only in-frame clones here, not all; method: immunoSEQ multiplex PCR. The table shows about 160,000 clones, with about four fifths occurring only once. What was sequenced was PBMCs. All receptors derive from a man younger than 40 in good health and CMV-seronegative.

The chain links TRBV27 to TRBJ2-1; D remains unclear. CDR1 is MNHEY, CDR2 SMNVEV, per germline (reference sequence). V gave up 2 bases and J gave up 0 bases, with 17 bases separating them. The CDR3 contains 18 residues. CDR3 amino acids: CASSLMAVLANSYNEQFF. The CDR3 DNA is TGTGCCAGCAGTTTAATGGCAGTATTGGCCAACTCCTACAATGAGCAGTTCTTC.

This clone appeared a few times. The chain combines TRBV10-1 with TRBJ2-7; 11 bases match TRBD2. CDR3 length equals 17 residues. Germline lookup yields CDR1 WNHNN and CDR2 SYGVQD (reference sequence). V lost 2 bases, J lost 0 bases, and 6 bases stayed unmatched. The CDR3 loop is CASSERIGTSGSYEQYF. The CDR3 DNA reads TGCGCCAGCAGTGAGAGGATCGGGACTAGCGGCTCCTACGAGCAGTACTTC.

Remarks on this clone: Other DNA variants within this sample encode the same CDR3. This chain links TRBV5-1 with TRBJ1-1; 10 positions agree with TRBD1. Per germline, CDR1 SGHRS and CDR2 YFSETQ. This CDR3 comprises 14 residues. V was pared by 3 bases and J by 4 bases, with 3 bases of the junction left unmatched. The CDR3 protein is CASSSGQGGTEAFF. The CDR3 DNA is TGCGCCAGCAGCTCTGGACAGGGGGGCACTGAAGCTTTCTTT.

This CDR3 is CASSPGRTPYEQYF. CDR3 sequence (DNA): TGTGCCAGCAGCCCCGGACGGACTCCCTACGAGCAGTACTTC. The chain employs TRBV7-9 and TRBJ2-7, with TRBD2 as a possible D gene (5 bases). Germline loops: CDR1 SEHNR, CDR2 FQNEAQ (reference sequence). The V and J ends lost 5 bases and 2 bases respectively, with 13 bases between them. CDR3 size: 14 residues.

This clone was picked up one time. CDR3 loop: CASSPGRQGRPTDTQYF. The CDR3 coding sequence is TGCGCCAGCAGCCCGGGCCGGCAGGGGCGCCCCACAGATACGCAGTATTTT. This rearrangement joins TRBV5-1 to TRBJ2-3, with D tentatively TRBD1 (6 bases). The CDR3 extends over 17 amino acids. The germline V gene has CDR1 SGHRS and CDR2 YFSETQ. The V end was cut by 4 bases, the J end by 2 bases, with 20 bases between.

The chain is built from TRBV23-1 and TRBJ2-7; TRBD2 might be the D (5 bases). TRBV23-1 counts as an open reading frame of uncertain function. The V gene lost 5 bases and the J gene lost 5 bases, with 22 bases spanning the gap. CDR3 size: 16 residues. CDR3 coding DNA: TGCGCCAGCAGTATATGGGAAACCCCACCGAGGGACGAGCAGTACTTC. Amino acids: CASSIWETPPRDEQYF.

The chain has TRBV7-9 and TRBJ2-7; TRBD1 matches 10 bases. Per the germline V gene, CDR1 is SEHNR and CDR2 is FQNEAQ (reference sequence). This CDR3 is 14 amino acids long. The J segment lost 6 bases and the V segment lost 1 base, leaving 3 bases of the junction unmatched. The CDR3 nucleotides read TGTGCCAGCAGCTTAGGACAGGGGGCGTTCGAGCAGTACTTC. Its protein product is CASSLGQGAFEQYF.

This clone was observed a few times. The V gene is TRBV5-1, the J gene TRBJ2-3; 7 nucleotides match TRBD2. Germline V lookup: CDR1 SGHRS, CDR2 YFSETQ. This CDR3 is built from 18 residues. Trimming removed 3 bases from V and 2 bases from J; junction bases left unmatched: 15. CDR3 coding DNA: TGCGCCAGCAGCTCCCGGGGGAATTGGGACTACATCACAGATACGCAGTATTTT. It yields the protein CASSSRGNWDYITDTQYF.

The gene calls are TRBV2 and TRBJ2-1; D possibly corresponds to TRBD1 (6 bases). Per germline, CDR1 SNHLY and CDR2 FYNNEI. Trimming left V 5 bases short and J 6 bases short, with 8 bases between. CDR3 length: 12 amino acids. CDR3 bases: TGTGCCAGCAGTTCCAGGGGCAATGAGCAGTTCTTC. Translating gives CASSSRGNEQFF.

The rearrangement joins TRBV19 to TRBJ2-5; D remains unclear. Trimming removed 3 bases from V and 2 bases from J, with 10 bases in between. Germline values: CDR1 LNHDA, CDR2 SQIVND (reference sequence). The length of the CDR3 is 14 residues. The CDR3 loop is CASSMSTYQETQYF. Written as DNA, the CDR3 is TGTGCCAGTAGTATGTCCACCTATCAAGAGACCCAGTACTTC.

This clone was counted a few times. This chain uses TRBV9 with TRBJ2-5; 7 bases line up with TRBD2. V shed 4 bases and J 4 bases; nucleotides not matched to a gene: 13. Per germline, CDR1 SGDLS and CDR2 YYNGEE. The CDR3 is made up of 16 amino acids. As DNA, the CDR3 is TGTGCCAGCAGCCCAACGGGGGGAGGGTTTGGAGAGACCCAGTACTTC. Translated, it gives CASSPTGGGFGETQYF.

The chain employs TRBV9 and TRBJ1-2, with a possible D match to TRBD1 (5 bases). Germline V lookup: CDR1 SGDLS, CDR2 YYNGEE. V gave up 0 bases and J gave up 8 bases, with 8 bases separating them. The CDR3 runs 12 residues. Here the CDR3 reads CASSVGGVGYTF. The DNA for the CDR3 is TGTGCCAGCAGCGTAGGGGGGGTAGGCTACACCTTC. The full variable domain, its missing parts supplied by reference TRBV9 and TRBJ1-2, is DSGVTQTPKHLITATGQRVTLRCSPRSGDLSVYWYQQSLDQGLQFLIQYYNGEERAKGNILERFSAQQFPDLHSELNLSSLELGDSALYFCASSVGGVGYTFGSGTRLTVV.

The J gene is TRBJ1-1, the V gene TRBV10-3; 7 nucleotides align to TRBD1. Germline V gene data show CDR1 as ENHRY and CDR2 as SYGVKD. V shed 2 bases and J 7 bases; nucleotides not matched to a gene: 1. The CDR3 sequence is 12 residues long. CDR3 residues: CAISEGQVEAFF. The CDR3 DNA reads TGTGCCATCAGTGAGGGACAGGTTGAAGCTTTCTTT.

The chain joins TRBV5-1 to TRBJ2-7, with TRBD1 matching 10 bases. The V and J ends lost 2 bases and 3 bases, in that order; junction bases with no gene match: 5. The CDR3 consists of 15 residues. Germline V gives CDR1 SGHRS, CDR2 YFSETQ. As DNA, the CDR3 is TGCGCCAGCAGCTTAGGACAGGGGGTTGGCTACGAGCAGTACTTC. It yields the protein CASSLGQGVGYEQYF. Drawing the rest from reference TRBV5-1 and TRBJ2-7, the complete variable domain is KAGVTQTPRYLIKTRGQQVTLSCSPISGHRSVSWYQQTPGQGLQFLFEYFSETQRNKGNFPGRFSGRQFSNSRSEMNVSTLELGDSALYLCASSLGQGVGYEQYFGPGTRLTVT.

The chain carries TRBV6-5 and TRBJ2-3, with 7 bases identical to TRBD2. The V gene's germline CDR1 is MNHEY and CDR2 SVGAGI. Unmatched junction bases numbered 8, after V lost 5 bases and J lost 3 bases. This CDR3 has 15 residues. The CDR3 region is CASSPSAGATDTQYF. In DNA form, the CDR3 reads TGTGCCAGCAGTCCTTCTGCGGGAGCGACAGATACGCAGTATTTT.

This clone was seen just once. This chain links TRBV6-4 with TRBJ2-3, with D maybe TRBD2 (6 bases). The V and J ends lost 2 bases and 1 base respectively, with 19 bases between them. This CDR3 comprises 18 residues. Per germline, CDR1 MRHNA and CDR2 SNTAGT. CDR3 bases: TGTGCCAGCAGTGACCCGAGATCTAGCGACCCTTGCACAGATACGCAGTATTTT. Translation gives CASSDPRSSDPCTDTQYF.

The genes are TRBV18 and TRBJ2-2; D might be TRBD1 (6 bases). V shed 5 bases and J shed 5 bases, with 12 bases lying between them. The CDR3 loop spans 14 amino acids. The germline gives CDR1 KGHSH, CDR2 LQKENI. This CDR3 reads CASSTFTGTGELFF. Written as DNA, the CDR3 is TGTGCCAGCTCAACGTTTACAGGGACCGGGGAGCTGTTTTTT.